These 2 T cell receptor beta chains came from one sample sequenced in a study of blood T cell repertoires in COVID-19. The table came from immunoSEQ multiplex PCR; TCRdb's copy has only in-frame clones and leaves some out. The repertoire consists of roughly 140,000 clones, with more than 70% occurring once and the leading ten covering 10% to 15%. Sequenced input: peripheral blood. The receptors were gathered from a man between 60 and 75 years old with active or convalescent COVID-19.

The sample holds a few counts of this clone. This chain connects TRBV15 to TRBJ2-7; 7 bases fit TRBD1. The CDR3 is 15 amino acids. Germline loops: CDR1 LNHNV, CDR2 YYDKDF (reference sequence). V trimming: 0 bases; J trimming: 2 bases; junction bases outside the gene matches: 4. Written as DNA, the CDR3 is TGTGCCACCAGCAGAGAATTAGGACAGGCCTACGAGCAGTACTTC. This sequence encodes CATSRELGQAYEQYF.

The rearrangement links TRBV7-3 to TRBJ1-6; a possible D gene is TRBD1 (6 bases). V lost 1 base and J lost 10, with 11 bases in between. In germline, CDR1 is SGHTA, CDR2 FQGTGA. This CDR3 is 14 amino acids long. DNA for the CDR3: TGTGCCAGCAGCTTAAGGAGGGGGGGGTCACCCCTCCACTTT. This encodes CASSLRRGGSPLHF.